This TCR beta chain was obtained from a study of cytomegalovirus exposure and HLA in healthy donors. Using immunoSEQ multiplex PCR, the repertoire was profiled, and TCRdb retains in-frame clones only, with some absent. Of some 120,000 clones listed, roughly 86% are singletons. The CDR3 is 16 amino acids. Comments on this clone: Its antigen remains unidentified.

General study results and limits: The TCR clusters that emerged in the first cohort tended, a later analysis found, to co-occur in the approximately 130 validation repertoires.

Sequenced: PBMCs. This chain joins TRBV12-1 and TRBJ1-3; the table assigns TRBD1, which was not confirmed against the DNA. TRBV12-1 is recorded as a pseudogene. The clonotype comes from a man aged 25-45 years in good health and CMV-seronegative. The chain's CDR3 is CASSSDRGRRGNTIYF. The CDR3 bases are TGTGCCAGCAGCTCCGACAGGGGGCGAAGAGGAAACACCATATATTTT.